Listed below are T cell receptor beta chains from one sample, sequenced in a study of blood T cell repertoires in COVID-19. TCRdb's copy holds only in-frame clones and misses some; the assay was immunoSEQ multiplex PCR. This sample has over 100,000 clones, with 84% found just once. Sequenced input: peripheral blood. These TCRs come from a woman aged 45-65 years with acute or convalescent COVID-19. Both conserved end residues are trimmed from each CDR3.

TRBJ1-2 | TRBV27 | ASSPLRDSYGYT
TRBJ1-6 | TRBV10-3 | AISESGQLSYNSPLH
TRBJ1-2 | TRBV5-1 | ASSLDRATNYGYT
TRBJ2-3 | TRBV4-1 | ASSQDWRRGEVDTQY
TRBJ2-7 | TRBV15 | ATSRDRGIGYEQY
TRBJ2-3 | TRBV7-4 | ASSLEETDKQNTDTQY
TRBJ2-2 | TRBV2 | ASSADRPGELF
TRBJ1-5 | TRBV2 | ASSPPPPGKPQH
TRBJ1-1 | TRBV7-6 | ASSSLDRANTEAF
TRBJ1-2 | TRBV19 | ASSTKPRGGGDGYT
TRBJ1-2 | TRBV5-8 | ASSLVGTEIWDGYT
TRBJ2-2 | TRBV19 | ASSIVGGAQAGELF
TRBJ1-1 | TRBV18 | ASSPQEGIWNTEAF
TRBJ2-1 | TRBV27 | ASKVAGQYNEQF
TRBJ1-4 | TRBV5-6 | ASSRERTGAHNEKLF